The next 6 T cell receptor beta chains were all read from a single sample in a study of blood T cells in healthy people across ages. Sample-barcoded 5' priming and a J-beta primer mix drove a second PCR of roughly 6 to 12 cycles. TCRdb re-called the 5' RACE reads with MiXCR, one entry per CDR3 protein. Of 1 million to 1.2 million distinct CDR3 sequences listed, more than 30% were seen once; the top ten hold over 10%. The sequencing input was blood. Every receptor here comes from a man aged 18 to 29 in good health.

The CDR3, as DNA: TGCACTGGGGGGCGAGGCACCGGGGAGCTGTTTTTT. This codes for CTGGRGTGELFF. The V gene is TRBV20-1, the J gene TRBJ2-2, with D perhaps being TRBD1 or TRBD2 (6 bases each). The CDR3 covers 12 residues. Germline CDR1 is DFQATT and CDR2 is SNEGSKA (reference sequence).

For the CDR3, the DNA is TGTGCCAGCAGCCCCCCGGTCCACGAGCAGTACTTC. This codes for CASSPPVHEQYF. This chain connects TRBV7-2 to TRBJ2-4; D is unresolved. Gene TRBJ2-7 matches the end of the DNA better, so the J call may be wrong. Germline values: CDR1 SGHTA, CDR2 FQGNSA. The CDR3 is 12 residues long.

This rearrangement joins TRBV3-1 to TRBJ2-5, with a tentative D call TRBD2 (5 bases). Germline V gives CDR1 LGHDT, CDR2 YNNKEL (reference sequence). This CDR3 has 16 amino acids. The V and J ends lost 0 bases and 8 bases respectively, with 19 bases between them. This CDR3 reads CASSQDLGSLGPTQYF. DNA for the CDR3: TGTGCCAGCAGCCAAGATCTGGGGAGTCTGGGCCCTACCCAGTACTTC.

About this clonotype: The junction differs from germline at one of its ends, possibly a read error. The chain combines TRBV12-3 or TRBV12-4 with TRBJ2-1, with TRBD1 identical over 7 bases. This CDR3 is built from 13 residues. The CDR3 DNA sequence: TGTGTCAGCAGTACCCTGGGACAGAAAGAGCAGTTCTTC. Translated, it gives CVSSTLGQKEQFF.

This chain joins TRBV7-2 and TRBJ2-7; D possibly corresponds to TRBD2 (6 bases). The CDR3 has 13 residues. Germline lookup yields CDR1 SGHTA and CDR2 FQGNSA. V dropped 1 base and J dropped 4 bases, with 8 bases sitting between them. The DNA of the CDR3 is TGTGCCAGCAGCTTAGATGCGGGGTACGAGCAGTACTTC. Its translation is CASSLDAGYEQYF.

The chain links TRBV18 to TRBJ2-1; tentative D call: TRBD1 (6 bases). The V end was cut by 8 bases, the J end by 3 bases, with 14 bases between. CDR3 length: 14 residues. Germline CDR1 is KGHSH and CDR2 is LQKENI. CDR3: CASDTGSVYNEQFF. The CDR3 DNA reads TGTGCCAGCGATACAGGGTCAGTCTACAATGAGCAGTTCTTC.